The clone carrying this TCR beta chain was picked up a small number of times. This record comes from a study of T-cell reconstitution after alpha-beta-depleted transplantation in children. Preparation of the TCRbeta library used unique molecular identifiers. Via MiXCR, TCRdb re-called the PCR reads, giving one row per CDR3 protein. This repertoire shows some 390,000 distinct CDR3 sequences, about 20% found once; its top ten account for around 4%. CDR3 length: 14 amino acids. Trimming removed 7 bases at V and 6 bases at J, with 16 bases between. This sequence joins TRBV12-3 or TRBV12-4 and TRBJ2-1, with D perhaps TRBD1 (5 bases). Specimen: PBMCs from the stem cell graft donor, collected from the stem cell graft. This clonotype was obtained from a human donor who donated a stem cell graft to a child with acute myeloid leukemia. This CDR3 reads CASNLRVTVNEQFF. The CDR3 nucleotides read TGTGCCAGCAACCTCAGGGTTACCGTCAATGAGCAGTTCTTC.